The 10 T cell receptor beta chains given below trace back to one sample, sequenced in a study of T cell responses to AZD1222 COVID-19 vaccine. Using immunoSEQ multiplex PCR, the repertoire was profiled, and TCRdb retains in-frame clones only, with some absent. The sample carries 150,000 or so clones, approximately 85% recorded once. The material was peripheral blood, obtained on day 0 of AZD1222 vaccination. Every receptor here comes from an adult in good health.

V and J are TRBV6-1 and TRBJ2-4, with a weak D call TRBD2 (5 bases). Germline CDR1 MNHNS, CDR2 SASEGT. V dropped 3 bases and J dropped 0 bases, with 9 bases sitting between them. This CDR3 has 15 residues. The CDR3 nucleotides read TGTGCCAGCAGTGACCCTAGCATAGCCAAAAACATTCAGTACTTC. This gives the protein CASSDPSIAKNIQYF.

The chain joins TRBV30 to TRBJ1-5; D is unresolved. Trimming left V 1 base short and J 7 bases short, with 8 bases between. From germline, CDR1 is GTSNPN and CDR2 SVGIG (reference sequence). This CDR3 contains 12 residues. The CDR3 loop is CAWSGGIQPQHF. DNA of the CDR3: TGTGCCTGGAGTGGGGGAATCCAGCCCCAGCATTTT.

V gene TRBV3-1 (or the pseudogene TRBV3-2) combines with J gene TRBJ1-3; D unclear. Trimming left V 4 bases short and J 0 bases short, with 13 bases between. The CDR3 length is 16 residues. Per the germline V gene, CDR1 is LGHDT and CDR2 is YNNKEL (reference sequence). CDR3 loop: CASSPGLIGSGNTIYF. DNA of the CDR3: TGTGCCAGCAGCCCCGGACTTATCGGCTCTGGAAACACCATATATTTT.

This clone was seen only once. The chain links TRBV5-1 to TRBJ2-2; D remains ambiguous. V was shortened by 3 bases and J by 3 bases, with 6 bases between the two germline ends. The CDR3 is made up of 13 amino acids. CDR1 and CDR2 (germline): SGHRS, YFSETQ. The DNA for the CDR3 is TGCGCCAGCAGCTCCGCCGACACCGGGGAGCTGTTTTTT. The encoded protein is CASSSADTGELFF.

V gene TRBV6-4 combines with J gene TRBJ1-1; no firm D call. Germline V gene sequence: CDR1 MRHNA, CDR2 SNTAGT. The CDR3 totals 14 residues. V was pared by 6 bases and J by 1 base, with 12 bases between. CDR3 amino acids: CASSFEAGNTEAFF. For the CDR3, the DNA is TGTGCCAGCAGCTTCGAGGCAGGGAACACTGAAGCTTTCTTT.

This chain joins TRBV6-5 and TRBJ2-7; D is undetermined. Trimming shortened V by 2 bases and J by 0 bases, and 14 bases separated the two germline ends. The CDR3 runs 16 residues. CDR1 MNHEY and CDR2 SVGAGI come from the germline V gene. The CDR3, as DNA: TGTGCCAGCAGTTACGAGGCAGCGAGGAGCTCCTACGAGCAGTACTTC. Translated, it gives CASSYEAARSSYEQYF.

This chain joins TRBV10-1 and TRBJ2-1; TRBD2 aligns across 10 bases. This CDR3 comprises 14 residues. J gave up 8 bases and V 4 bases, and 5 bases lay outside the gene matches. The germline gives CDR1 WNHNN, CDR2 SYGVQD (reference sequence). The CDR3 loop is CASSGRTSGDEQFF. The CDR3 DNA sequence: TGCGCCAGCAGTGGCAGGACTAGCGGCGATGAGCAGTTCTTC.

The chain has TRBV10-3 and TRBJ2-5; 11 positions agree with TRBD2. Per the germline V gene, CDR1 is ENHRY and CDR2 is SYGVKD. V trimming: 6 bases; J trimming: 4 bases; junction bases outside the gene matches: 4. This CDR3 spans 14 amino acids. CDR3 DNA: TGTGCCATCAGCGAGACTAGCGGGATAGAGACCCAGTACTTC. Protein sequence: CAISETSGIETQYF.

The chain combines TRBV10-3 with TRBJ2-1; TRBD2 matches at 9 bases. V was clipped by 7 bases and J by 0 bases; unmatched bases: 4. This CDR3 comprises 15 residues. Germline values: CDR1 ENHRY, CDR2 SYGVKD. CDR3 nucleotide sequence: TGTGCCATCAAGAGCGGGGGGAGCTCCTACAATGAGCAGTTCTTC. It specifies CAIKSGGSSYNEQFF.

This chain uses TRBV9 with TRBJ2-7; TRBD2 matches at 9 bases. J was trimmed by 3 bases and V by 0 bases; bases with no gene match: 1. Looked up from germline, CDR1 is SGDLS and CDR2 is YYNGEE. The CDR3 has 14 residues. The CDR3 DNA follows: TGTGCCAGCAGCGTAGCACTAGCGGGCTACGAGCAGTACTTC. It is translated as CASSVALAGYEQYF. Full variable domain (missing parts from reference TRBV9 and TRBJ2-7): DSGVTQTPKHLITATGQRVTLRCSPRSGDLSVYWYQQSLDQGLQFLIQYYNGEERAKGNILERFSAQQFPDLHSELNLSSLELGDSALYFCASSVALAGYEQYFGPGTRLTVT.